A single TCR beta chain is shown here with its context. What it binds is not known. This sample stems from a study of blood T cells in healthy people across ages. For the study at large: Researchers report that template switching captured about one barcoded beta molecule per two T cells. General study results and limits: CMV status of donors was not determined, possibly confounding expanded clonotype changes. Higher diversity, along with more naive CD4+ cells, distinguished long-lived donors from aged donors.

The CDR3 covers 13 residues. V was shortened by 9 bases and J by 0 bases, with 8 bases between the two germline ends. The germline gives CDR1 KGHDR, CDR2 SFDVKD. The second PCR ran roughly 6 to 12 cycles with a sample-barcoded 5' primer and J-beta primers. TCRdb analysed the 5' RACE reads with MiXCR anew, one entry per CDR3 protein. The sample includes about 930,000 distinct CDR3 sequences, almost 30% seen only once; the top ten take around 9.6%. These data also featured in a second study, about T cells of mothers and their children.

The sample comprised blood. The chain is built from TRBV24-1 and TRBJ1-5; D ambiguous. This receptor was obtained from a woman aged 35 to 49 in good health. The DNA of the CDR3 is TGTGCCACCGCAGAGTATAGCAATCAGCCCCAGCATTTT. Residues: CATAEYSNQPQHF.